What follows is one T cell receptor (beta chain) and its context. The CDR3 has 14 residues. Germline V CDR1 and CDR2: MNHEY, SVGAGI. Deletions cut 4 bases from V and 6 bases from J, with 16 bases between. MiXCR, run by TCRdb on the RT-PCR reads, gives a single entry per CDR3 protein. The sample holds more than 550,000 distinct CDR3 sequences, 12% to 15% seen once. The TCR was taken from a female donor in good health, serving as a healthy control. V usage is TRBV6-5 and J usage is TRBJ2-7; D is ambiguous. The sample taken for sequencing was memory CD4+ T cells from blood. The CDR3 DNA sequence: TGTGCCAGCAGTTCCCCGGGCCTATGGGGCGAGCAGTACTTC. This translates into CASSSPGLWGEQYF.